Listed below are T cell receptor beta chains from one sample, sequenced in a study of cytomegalovirus exposure and HLA in healthy donors. Here immunoSEQ multiplex PCR was the method, and the copy in TCRdb shows in-frame clones only, minus some. The sample contains about 130,000 clones, roughly nine tenths of which appear only once. Specimen: PBMCs. The source of these receptors is a woman younger than 30 in good health and CMV-seronegative. The CDR3 runs from the conserved cysteine through the conserved F or W. Fields, in order: D gene, clone size, V gene, J gene, CDR3 DNA, CDR3 protein. A D gene is named only where the DNA matches it firmly. Clone sizes are given selectively: once, few, many, or a class where the clone is expanded.

>TRBD2|.|TRBV2|TRBJ2-3
TGTGCCAGCAGTGAAACTAGCGGGTTGGGGGCAGATACGCAGTATTTT
CASSETSGLGADTQYF
>.|.|TRBV5-5|TRBJ2-2
TGTGCCAGCAGCTTCCCGACCGGGGAGCTGTTTTTT
CASSFPTGELFF
>.|.|TRBV18|TRBJ2-3
TGTGCCAGCTTAGGACTGATTTCTAGCACAGATACGCAGTATTTT
CASLGLISSTDTQYF
>.|.|TRBV18|TRBJ1-2
TGTGCCAGCTCACCAAGTACAGACAGGTCTTTGAGCTACACCTTC
CASSPSTDRSLSYTF
>TRBD2|.|TRBV6-5|TRBJ2-1
TGTGCCAGCAGTTTTATAGAGACTAGCTTAAGGAATGAGCAGTTCTTC
CASSFIETSLRNEQFF
>.|.|TRBV7-2|TRBJ1-2
TGTGCCAGCAGCTTAGCGGCAGGGCTAGCTAACTATGGCTACACCTTC
CASSLAAGLANYGYTF
>TRBD1|.|TRBV15|TRBJ1-2
TGTGCCACCAGCGGAACGGGACAGGGTCTTGGGGGCTACACCTTC
CATSGTGQGLGGYTF
>.|.|TRBV5-6|TRBJ1-2
TGTGCCAGCAGCTTCGACATTTTCTATGGCTACACCTTC
CASSFDIFYGYTF
>TRBD1|once|TRBV18|TRBJ1-6
TGTGCCAGCTCACTACAACAGGGGAATTCACCCCTCCACTTT
CASSLQQGNSPLHF
>TRBD2|.|TRBV7-2|TRBJ2-1
TGTGCCAGCAGCTTAGCTTTTGGTGGCAGGCGGGAGCGGAATGAGCAGTTCTTC
CASSLAFGGRRERNEQFF
>TRBD2|.|TRBV4-3|TRBJ2-1
TGCGCCAGCAGCCCAGCATCGGGGGGGGACCCTGTCAATGAGCAGTTCTTC
CASSPASGGDPVNEQFF
>TRBD1|.|TRBV9|TRBJ2-7
TGTGCCAGCAGCGGCGGGACAGGGGACTACGAGCAGTACTTC
CASSGGTGDYEQYF
>TRBD2|.|TRBV6-5|TRBJ2-5
TGTGCCAGCAGACCCGGGACTAAAGAAGAGACCCAGTACTTC
CASRPGTKEETQYF
>TRBD1|.|TRBV4-2|TRBJ2-2
TGTGCCAGCAGCCACACAGACAGGGACACCGGGGAGCTGTTTTTT
CASSHTDRDTGELFF
>TRBD1|.|TRBV30|TRBJ1-5
TGTGCCTGGAGTGTAGGTCTGTTGGGGGGACAGACCCTAGTTTTTAATCAGCCCCAGCATTTT
CAWSVGLLGGQTLVFNQPQHF
>TRBD1|.|TRBV6-1|TRBJ1-4
TGTGCCAGCAGTGAGTTCCGGGACAGACCAGATGAAAAACTGTTTTTT
CASSEFRDRPDEKLFF
>.|.|TRBV10-3|TRBJ2-3
TGTGCCATCAGTGAGGGGGGACAAATAAAGGTAGATACGCAGTATTTT
CAISEGGQIKVDTQYF
>TRBD1|.|TRBV2|TRBJ2-3
TGTGCCAGCAGTGAATTAGGACAGGGGGCAACAGATACGCAGTATTTT
CASSELGQGATDTQYF
>.|.|TRBV6-5|TRBJ1-4
TGTGCCAGCAGGCTGGACAGCAATGAAAAACTGTTTTTT
CASRLDSNEKLFF
>.|.|TRBV29-1|TRBJ2-1
TGCAGCGTCATACTAACCCTAAATGAGCAGTTCTTC
CSVILTLNEQFF
>TRBD1|.|TRBV28|TRBJ1-5
TGTGCCAGCAGTTTAGGGTCCGGGACAGGGGGCTATCAGCCCCAGCATTTT
CASSLGSGTGGYQPQHF
>.|.|TRBV9|TRBJ2-6
TGTGCCAGCAGCGTAGAGGGGGGGTCCTCTGGGGCCAACGTCCTGACTTTC
CASSVEGGSSGANVLTF
>TRBD2|many|TRBV6-1|TRBJ2-7
TGTGCCAGCAAAGAATCCCCTAGCGGCTCCTACGAGCAGTACTTC
CASKESPSGSYEQYF
>.|.|TRBV6-6|TRBJ2-5
TGTGCCAGCAGTTTTCGCCCGGGGGACGGAGAAGAGACCCAGTACTTC
CASSFRPGDGEETQYF
>TRBD2|few|TRBV6-5|TRBJ2-7
TGTGCCAGCAGTCCCTCCGGGACTAGCGGGAGCGGTCAGTACTTC
CASSPSGTSGSGQYF
>.|.|TRBV18|TRBJ2-5
TGTGCCAGCTCACCACCGGCAGCGCCCGGGGAGACCCAGTACTTC
CASSPPAAPGETQYF
>.|.|TRBV5-6|TRBJ1-4
TGTGCCAGCAGACAGGGACCAACTAATGAAAAACTGTTTTTT
CASRQGPTNEKLFF
>.|.|TRBV6-1|TRBJ1-5
TGTGCCAGCAGCGCCGGGACGGGGGATCCGCCCCAGCATTTT
CASSAGTGDPPQHF
>.|.|TRBV9|TRBJ2-1
TGTGCCAGCAGCGTAGCCCAGCGGGTTGAAAATGAGCAGTTCTTC
CASSVAQRVENEQFF
>.|.|TRBV7-9|TRBJ2-1
TGTGCCAGCAGCCCCGGCCCTTTAGCAAGCTCCTACAATGAGCAGTTCTTC
CASSPGPLASSYNEQFF
>.|.|TRBV30|TRBJ2-1
TGTGCCTGGTCGTTCGGGGGAAATGAGCAGTTCTTC
CAWSFGGNEQFF
>.|.|TRBV4-3|TRBJ2-2
TGCGCCAGCAGCCAAGACCCGGACAGGAACACCGGGGAGCTGTTTTTT
CASSQDPDRNTGELFF
>.|.|TRBV13|TRBJ2-7
TGTGCCAGCAGCTTAGGCCTCTACGAGCAGTACTTC
CASSLGLYEQYF
>TRBD1|.|TRBV6-1|TRBJ2-1
TGTGCCAGCAGTGAGGAAGGGACAGGGTCCTACAATGAGCAGTTCTTC
CASSEEGTGSYNEQFF
>TRBD1|.|TRBV28|TRBJ1-2
TGTGCCAGCAGTTTAGGGACAGCTAACTATGGCTACACCTTC
CASSLGTANYGYTF
>.|.|TRBV9|TRBJ2-6
TGTGCCAGCAGCCGATCCCAACTGGGGCGGGGTGTATCTGGGGCCAACGTCCTGACTTTC
CASSRSQLGRGVSGANVLTF
>.|.|TRBV13|TRBJ1-2
TGTGCCAGCAGCTTACTCCCCGGGGGCTACACCTTC
CASSLLPGGYTF
>.|.|TRBV7-6|TRBJ1-5
TGTGCCAGCAGCCCCGGAGTTGGAAGCAATCAGCCCCAGCATTTT
CASSPGVGSNQPQHF
>TRBD2|.|TRBV7-8|TRBJ2-5
TGTGCCAGCAGCTACGACGCTAGCGGAGAAGAGACCCAGTACTTC
CASSYDASGEETQYF
>TRBD1|.|TRBV5-6|TRBJ2-5
TGTGCCAGCAGCTTGTTCCTGACTTTACAGGGGGGAGAGACCCAGTACTTC
CASSLFLTLQGGETQYF
>.|few|TRBV7-6|TRBJ2-3
TGTGCCAGCAGCTTAGGGGGCAGGAGCACAGATACGCAGTATTTT
CASSLGGRSTDTQYF
>TRBD1|.|TRBV5-4|TRBJ1-1
TGTGCCAGCAGCCCAGGGGGCCGGAACACTGAAGCTTTCTTT
CASSPGGRNTEAFF
>TRBD1|.|TRBV7-8|TRBJ2-5
TGTGCCAGCAGCTTGGGACAGGGGGCGACGTACGAGACCCAGTACTTC
CASSLGQGATYETQYF
>TRBD1|.|TRBV7-8|TRBJ2-1
TGTGCCAGCAGCTTTCTATCGGGACAGGTCAACAATGAGCAGTTCTTC
CASSFLSGQVNNEQFF
>TRBD1|.|TRBV16|TRBJ2-2
TGTGCCAGCAGCCAGAGGACAGGGTATAACACCGGGGAGCTGTTTTTT
CASSQRTGYNTGELFF
>.|.|TRBV27|TRBJ2-7
TGTGCCAGCAGTTTAAACTACCACTCCTACGAGCAGTACTTC
CASSLNYHSYEQYF
>.|.|TRBV28|TRBJ1-2
TGTGCCAGCAGTCCCCCGAGCATCCTAAGGGGCTATGGCTACACCTTC
CASSPPSILRGYGYTF
>.|.|TRBV11-2|TRBJ1-1
TGTGCCAGCAGCTTAGGAACGGGGGTGATTGAAGCTTTCTTT
CASSLGTGVIEAFF
>.|.|TRBV9|TRBJ1-3
TGTGCCAGCAGCGCGACTTCCTATAGCTCTGGAAACACCATATATTTT
CASSATSYSSGNTIYF
>.|.|TRBV6-5|TRBJ1-1
TGTGCCAGCAGTTACTCGAGTCAGGGATGGAACACTGAAGCTTTCTTT
CASSYSSQGWNTEAFF
>.|.|TRBV10-2|TRBJ1-1
TGCGCCAGCAGTCCCACAGGGACGAACACTGAAGCTTTCTTT
CASSPTGTNTEAFF
>TRBD1|few|TRBV2|TRBJ1-6
TGTGCCAGCAGGACAGGGTGGAACTCACCCCTCCACTTT
CASRTGWNSPLHF